This T cell receptor beta chain was documented in a study of long-term antiretroviral therapy in people with HIV. Germline loops: CDR1 MGHRA, CDR2 YSYEKL. This CDR3 contains 15 residues. The J segment lost 5 bases and the V segment lost 4 bases, leaving 4 bases of the junction unmatched. The assay used was immunoSEQ (version v3.0), run at survey level. Per-sample targets for sequencing were about 40,000-55,000 T-cell genomes. Sequenced by immunoSEQ multiplex PCR; TCRdb stores in-frame clones only, minus some. The sample shows about 33,000 clones, around 80% of them seen only once. The starting material was unsorted PBMCs, obtained 2 years after starting antiretroviral therapy. The chain uses TRBV4-1 and TRBJ2-5, with 13 bases lining up with TRBD2. The sequence was obtained from a woman between 50 and 59 years old with HIV. CDR3 nucleotides: TGCGCCAGCAGCCCGACTAGCGGGGGGCCGGAGACCCAGTACTTC. Translation: CASSPTSGGPETQYF.